The 24 T cell receptor beta chains below all came from one sample that was sequenced in a study of T cell responses to AZD1222 COVID-19 vaccine. TCRdb keeps only in-frame clones here, not all; method: immunoSEQ multiplex PCR. The sample has under 150,000 clones, 87% seen once. The material was peripheral blood, obtained 28 days after the second AZD1222 dose. The receptor source for this set is an adult who received the AZD1222 COVID-19 vaccine.

This clone was observed once. The chain employs TRBV6-5 and TRBJ1-2; 11 bases map to TRBD1. The CDR3 length is 15 residues. Germline lookup yields CDR1 MNHEY and CDR2 SVGAGI. V shed 6 bases, J shed 4 bases, and the junction held 7 bases outside the gene matches. The CDR3 loop is CASSSPGQGAYGYTF. CDR3 nucleotide sequence: TGTGCCAGCAGCTCCCCCGGACAGGGGGCCTATGGCTACACCTTC.

This clone was picked up a small number of times. The J gene is TRBJ1-5, the V gene TRBV21-1. TRBV21-1 is termed a pseudogene. The CDR3 sequence is 15 residues long. CDR3 region: CASTQNFWGNQPQHF. The CDR3 DNA sequence: TGTGCCAGCACACAAAATTTCTGGGGGAATCAGCCCCAGCATTTT.

The rearrangement joins TRBV19 to TRBJ2-4; tentative D call: TRBD1 (6 bases). Germline CDR1 LNHDA, CDR2 SQIVND (reference sequence). Trimming removed 6 bases at V and 3 bases at J, with 12 bases between. CDR3 length: 14 residues. Here the CDR3 reads CASSPGDSKNIQYF. Written as DNA, the CDR3 is TGTGCCAGTAGCCCAGGGGATAGCAAAAACATTCAGTACTTC.

The rearrangement links TRBV10-3 to TRBJ2-7, with 7 bases matching TRBD2. This CDR3 contains 17 residues. The V segment lost 3 bases and the J segment 3 bases; nucleotides outside the gene matches: 14. Germline assignment: CDR1 ENHRY and CDR2 SYGVKD. CDR3 sequence reads: CAISDGSSGTGGYEQYF. Here the CDR3 DNA reads TGTGCCATCAGTGACGGTTCAAGCGGGACCGGGGGCTACGAGCAGTACTTC.

The V call is TRBV5-1, the J call TRBJ1-4; D is undetermined. The CDR3 consists of 17 residues. CDR1 is SGHRS, CDR2 YFSETQ, per germline. With 0 bases removed from V and 5 bases from J, the gap between germline ends came to 17 bases. The CDR3 coding sequence is TGCGCCAGCAGCTTGGCGTCCAGACTCCCACTGAATGAAAAACTGTTTTTT. Translating it yields CASSLASRLPLNEKLFF. The full variable domain, rest sourced from reference TRBV5-1 and TRBJ1-4, is KAGVTQTPRYLIKTRGQQVTLSCSPISGHRSVSWYQQTPGQGLQFLFEYFSETQRNKGNFPGRFSGRQFSNSRSEMNVSTLELGDSALYLCASSLASRLPLNEKLFFGSGTQLSVL.

This sequence joins TRBV6-5 and TRBJ1-5, with a weak D call TRBD1 (6 bases). The CDR3 is 14 residues long. The V end was cut by 0 bases, the J end by 4 bases, with 7 bases between. Germline V gives CDR1 MNHEY, CDR2 SVGAGI. In DNA form, the CDR3 reads TGTGCCAGCAGTTACTCCCAGGGGAATCAGCCCCAGCATTTT. This sequence encodes CASSYSQGNQPQHF.

This chain connects TRBV6-5 to TRBJ1-1; no reliable D call. V was pared by 6 bases and J by 5 bases, with 10 bases between. This CDR3 region has 12 residues. Germline assignment: CDR1 MNHEY and CDR2 SVGAGI. CDR3 amino acids: CASRRHATEAFF. The CDR3, as DNA: TGTGCCAGCAGAAGACATGCGACTGAAGCTTTCTTT.

The chain combines TRBV9 with TRBJ1-3; D uncertain. V was pared by 0 bases and J by 0 bases, with 7 bases between. The germline CDR1 and CDR2 sequences are SGDLS and YYNGEE. CDR3 length equals 15 residues. CDR3 sequence: CASSVAGISGNTIYF. CDR3 DNA sequence: TGTGCCAGCAGCGTAGCCGGGATCTCTGGAAACACCATATATTTT.

The CDR3 spells CASSSGRTYGYTF. CDR3 bases: TGTGCCAGCAGTTCGGGACGGACCTATGGCTACACCTTC. This sequence joins TRBV6-5 and TRBJ1-2; D is perhaps TRBD1 (5 bases). Trimming stripped 4 bases from V and 4 bases from J, with 10 bases between. CDR3 length: 13 amino acids. From germline, CDR1 is MNHEY and CDR2 SVGAGI.

This clone was observed once. The chain couples TRBV19 to TRBJ1-1; TRBD1 agrees at 7 bases. The CDR3 sequence is 13 residues long. In germline, CDR1 is LNHDA, CDR2 SQIVND (reference sequence). The V segment lost 3 bases and the J segment 3 bases; nucleotides outside the gene matches: 1. CDR3 loop: CASSITGDTEAFF. In DNA, the CDR3 is TGTGCCAGTAGTATCACAGGGGACACTGAAGCTTTCTTT.

Here the CDR3 reads CASSPIGQGETQYF. The CDR3 DNA reads TGCGCCAGCAGCCCCATAGGACAGGGTGAGACCCAGTACTTC. V gene TRBV5-1 combines with J gene TRBJ2-5, with TRBD1 identical over 8 bases. Germline trimming cut 4 bases from V and 5 bases from J; bases unmatched to any gene: 7. The germline gives CDR1 SGHRS, CDR2 YFSETQ. CDR3 length: 14 amino acids. Based on the CDR3 plus reference TRBV5-1 and TRBJ2-5, the full variable domain is KAGVTQTPRYLIKTRGQQVTLSCSPISGHRSVSWYQQTPGQGLQFLFEYFSETQRNKGNFPGRFSGRQFSNSRSEMNVSTLELGDSALYLCASSPIGQGETQYFGPGTRLLVL.

The chain employs TRBV12-3 or TRBV12-4 and TRBJ1-2; D may be TRBD1 (6 bases). The CDR3 is made up of 13 amino acids. The ends were cut back, 7 bases at V and 6 bases at J, with 15 bases in the middle. The CDR3, as DNA: TGTGCCAGCACTACCAGACAGGAGCATGGCTACACCTTC. It specifies CASTTRQEHGYTF.

CDR3 sequence: CASSFQRGAGETQYF. The DNA for the CDR3 is TGTGCCAGCAGCTTCCAGCGGGGGGCGGGTGAGACCCAGTACTTC. The chain is built from TRBV11-2 and TRBJ2-5; 9 nucleotides line up with TRBD2. In germline, CDR1 is SGHAT, CDR2 FQNNGV. This CDR3 has 15 residues. The V and J ends lost 3 bases and 5 bases, in that order; junction bases with no gene match: 7.

This rearrangement joins TRBV24-1 to TRBJ1-2; no firm D call. The CDR3 is 13 amino acids. Trimming cost V 3 bases and J 5 bases, with 9 bases left between them. The germline gives CDR1 KGHDR, CDR2 SFDVKD. CDR3 residues: CATSDAPGYGYTF. In DNA form, the CDR3 reads TGTGCCACCAGTGATGCCCCCGGGTATGGCTACACCTTC.

This clone appeared a few times. The chain employs TRBV3-1 (or the pseudogene TRBV3-2) and TRBJ1-1, with D uncertain. Germline assignment: CDR1 LGHDT and CDR2 YNNKEL (reference sequence). The length of the CDR3 is 14 residues. Trimming cost V 0 bases and J 2 bases, with 7 bases left between them. CDR3 sequence (DNA): TGTGCCAGCAGCCAAGAATCGGGAAACACTGAAGCTTTCTTT. This sequence encodes CASSQESGNTEAFF.

This chain links TRBV5-1 with TRBJ2-3; D uncertain. This CDR3 spans 14 amino acids. Trimming took 0 bases from V and 2 from J, leaving 7 bases between them. The germline V gene has CDR1 SGHRS and CDR2 YFSETQ. The CDR3 DNA follows: TGCGCCAGCAGCTTGGAAGGATACACAGATACGCAGTATTTT. Amino acid sequence: CASSLEGYTDTQYF.

The rearrangement joins TRBV28 to TRBJ1-1, with TRBD1 identical over 8 bases. J lost 11 bases, V lost 6 bases, and 11 bases had no gene match. CDR3 length: 13 residues. Per the germline V gene, CDR1 is MDHEN and CDR2 is SYDVKM. CDR3 in DNA: TGTGCCAGCAGGGATGACAGGGGAACTGGGGCTTTCTTT. This gives the protein CASRDDRGTGAFF. The full variable domain, completed using reference TRBV28 and TRBJ1-1, is DVKVTQSSRYLVKRTGEKVFLECVQDMDHENMFWYRQDPGLGLRLIYFSYDVKMKEKGDIPEGYSVSREKKERFSLILESASTNQTSMYLCASRDDRGTGAFFGQGTRLTVV.

This chain joins TRBV11-2 and TRBJ1-4, with 7 nucleotides matching TRBD1. Trimming at V came to 1 base and at J to 4 bases, leaving 3 bases not matched to a gene. The CDR3 sequence is 15 residues long. Germline V gives CDR1 SGHAT, CDR2 FQNNGV. CDR3: CASSLGGQVNEKLFF. The CDR3 DNA follows: TGTGCCAGCAGCTTAGGTGGACAGGTTAATGAAAAACTGTTTTTT.

The chain combines TRBV9 with TRBJ2-5; D possibly corresponds to TRBD2 (5 bases). CDR1 SGDLS and CDR2 YYNGEE come from the germline V gene. The length of the CDR3 is 12 residues. Trimming took off 4 bases at V and 7 bases at J, with 11 bases between the two ends. The CDR3 here is CASSHSGGTQYF. CDR3 nucleotide sequence: TGTGCCAGCAGCCACTCCGGAGGGACCCAGTACTTC.

The chain is built from TRBV4-1 and TRBJ1-4; D is perhaps TRBD1 (5 bases). The CDR3 totals 17 residues. The germline V and J ends were trimmed by 4 bases and 0 bases, with 15 bases remaining between them. Germline V gives CDR1 MGHRA, CDR2 YSYEKL. The CDR3 spells CASSPARGTSTNEKLFF. The CDR3 nucleotides read TGCGCCAGCAGCCCCGCGCGGGGGACGTCAACTAATGAAAAACTGTTTTTT.

J is TRBJ1-5 and V is TRBV3-1 (or the pseudogene TRBV3-2); weak D call: TRBD1 (6 bases). This CDR3 has 13 amino acids. CDR1 and CDR2 (germline): LGHDT, YNNKEL (reference sequence). Trimming removed 2 bases at V and 6 bases at J, with 8 bases between. CDR3 sequence (DNA): TGTGCCAGCAGCCAACAAGGGGGTCAGCCCCAGCATTTT. Its translation: CASSQQGGQPQHF.

V and J are TRBV5-8 and TRBJ1-5; no reliable D call. The CDR3 runs 13 residues. Trimming cost V 4 bases and J 7 bases, with 12 bases left between them. Germline assignment: CDR1 SGHTS and CDR2 YDEGEE. The CDR3 region has the DNA TGTGCCAGCAGCCTGGTGGGAAGCCAGCCCCAGCATTTT. Its protein product is CASSLVGSQPQHF.

This chain uses TRBV7-9 with TRBJ1-4; perhaps TRBD1 as D (5 bases). Looked up from germline, CDR1 is SEHNR and CDR2 is FQNEAQ (reference sequence). CDR3 length: 15 amino acids. V lost 1 base and J 3 bases, leaving 9 bases between the germline ends. This CDR3 reads CASSLDGAANEKLFF. CDR3 in DNA: TGTGCCAGCAGCTTAGACGGGGCCGCTAATGAAAAACTGTTTTTT.

The chain carries TRBV7-3 and TRBJ1-4; unclear D gene. CDR1 is SGHTA, CDR2 FQGTGA, per germline. The CDR3 extends over 13 amino acids. The V gene lost 1 base and the J gene lost 8 bases, with 8 bases spanning the gap. The CDR3 DNA sequence: TGTGCCAGCAGCTTAAACTTGGGGGAAAAACTGTTTTTT. Translated, it gives CASSLNLGEKLFF.